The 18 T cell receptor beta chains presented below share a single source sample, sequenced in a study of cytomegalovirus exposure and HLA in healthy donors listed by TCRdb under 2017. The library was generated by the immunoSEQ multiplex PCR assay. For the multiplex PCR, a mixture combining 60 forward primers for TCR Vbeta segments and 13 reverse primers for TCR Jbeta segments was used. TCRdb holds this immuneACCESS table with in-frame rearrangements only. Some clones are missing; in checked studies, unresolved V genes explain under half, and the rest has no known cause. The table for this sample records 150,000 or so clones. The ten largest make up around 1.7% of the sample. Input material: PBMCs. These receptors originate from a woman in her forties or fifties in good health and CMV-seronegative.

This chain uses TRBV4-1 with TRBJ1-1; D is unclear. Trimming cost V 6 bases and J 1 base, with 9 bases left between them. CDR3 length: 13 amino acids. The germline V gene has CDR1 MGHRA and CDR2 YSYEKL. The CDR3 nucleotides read TGCGCCAGCAGGCCCGACAAGAACACTGAAGCTTTCTTT. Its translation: CASRPDKNTEAFF.

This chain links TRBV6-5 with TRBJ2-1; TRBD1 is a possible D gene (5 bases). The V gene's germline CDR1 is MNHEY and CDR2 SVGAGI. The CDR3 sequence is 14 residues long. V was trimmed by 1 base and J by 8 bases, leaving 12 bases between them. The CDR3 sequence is CASSYLVLGDEQFF. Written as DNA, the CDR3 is TGTGCCAGCAGTTACTTGGTGTTAGGGGATGAGCAGTTCTTC.

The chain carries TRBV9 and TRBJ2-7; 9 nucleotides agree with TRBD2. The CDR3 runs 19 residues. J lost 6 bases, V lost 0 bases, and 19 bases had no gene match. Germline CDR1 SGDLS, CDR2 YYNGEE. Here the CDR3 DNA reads TGTGCCAGCAGCGTAGGGGGAGGTGGCGGGAGGGCCGTCGGGGGCGAGCAGTACTTC. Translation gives CASSVGGGGGRAVGGEQYF.

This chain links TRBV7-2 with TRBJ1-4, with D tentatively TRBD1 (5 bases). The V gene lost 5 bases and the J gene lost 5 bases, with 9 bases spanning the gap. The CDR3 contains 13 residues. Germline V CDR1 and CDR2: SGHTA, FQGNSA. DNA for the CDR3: TGTGCCAGCAGCCTCTACAGGAATGAAAAACTGTTTTTT. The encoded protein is CASSLYRNEKLFF.

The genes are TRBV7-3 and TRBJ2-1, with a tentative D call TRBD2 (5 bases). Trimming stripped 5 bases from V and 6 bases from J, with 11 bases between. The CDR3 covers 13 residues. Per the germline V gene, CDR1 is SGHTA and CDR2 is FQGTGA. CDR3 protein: CASSHKGGNEQFF. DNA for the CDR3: TGTGCCAGCAGCCACAAAGGAGGCAATGAGCAGTTCTTC.

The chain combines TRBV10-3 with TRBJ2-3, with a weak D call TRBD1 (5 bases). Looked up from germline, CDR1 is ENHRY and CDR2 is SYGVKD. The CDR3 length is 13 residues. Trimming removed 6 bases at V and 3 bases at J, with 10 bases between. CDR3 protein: CAIRTPGTDTQYF. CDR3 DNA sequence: TGTGCCATCAGGACCCCAGGGACAGATACGCAGTATTTT.

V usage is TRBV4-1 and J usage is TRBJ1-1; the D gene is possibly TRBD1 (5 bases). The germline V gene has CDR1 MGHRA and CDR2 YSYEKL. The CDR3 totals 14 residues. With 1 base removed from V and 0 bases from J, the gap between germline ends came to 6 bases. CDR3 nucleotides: TGCGCCAGCAGCCAAGTAGGGGTGAACACTGAAGCTTTCTTT. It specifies CASSQVGVNTEAFF.

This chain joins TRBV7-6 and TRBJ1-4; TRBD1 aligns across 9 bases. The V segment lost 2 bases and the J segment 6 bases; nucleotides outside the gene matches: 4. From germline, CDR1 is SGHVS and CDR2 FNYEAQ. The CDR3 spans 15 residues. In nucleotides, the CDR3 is TGTGCCAGCAGCTTATCGGGGACAGGGTATGAAAAACTGTTTTTT. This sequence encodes CASSLSGTGYEKLFF.

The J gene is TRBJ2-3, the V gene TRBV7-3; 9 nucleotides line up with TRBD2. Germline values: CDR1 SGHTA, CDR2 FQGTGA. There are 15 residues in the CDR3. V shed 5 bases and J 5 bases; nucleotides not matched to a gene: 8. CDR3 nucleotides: TGTGCCAGCAGCGCAAAAGCGGGGGGTAGAGATACGCAGTATTTT. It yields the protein CASSAKAGGRDTQYF.

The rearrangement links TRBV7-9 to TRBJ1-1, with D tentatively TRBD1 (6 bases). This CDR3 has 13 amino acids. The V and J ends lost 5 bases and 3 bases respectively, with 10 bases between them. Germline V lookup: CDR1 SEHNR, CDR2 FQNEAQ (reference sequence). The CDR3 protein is CASSRQVHTEAFF. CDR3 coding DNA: TGTGCCAGCAGCCGACAGGTACACACTGAAGCTTTCTTT.

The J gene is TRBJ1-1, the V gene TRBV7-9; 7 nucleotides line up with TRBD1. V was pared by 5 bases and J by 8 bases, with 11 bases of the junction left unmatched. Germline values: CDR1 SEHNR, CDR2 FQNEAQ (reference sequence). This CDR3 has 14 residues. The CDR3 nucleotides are TGTGCCAGCAGCATCCCACCGGGACAGATAGAAGCTTTCTTT. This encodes CASSIPPGQIEAFF.

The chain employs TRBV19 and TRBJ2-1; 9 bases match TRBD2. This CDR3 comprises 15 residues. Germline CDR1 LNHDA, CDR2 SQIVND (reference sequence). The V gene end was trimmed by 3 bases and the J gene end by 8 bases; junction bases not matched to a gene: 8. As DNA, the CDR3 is TGTGCCAGTAGTATGGATAGCGGGGGTTTTGATGAGCAGTTCTTC. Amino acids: CASSMDSGGFDEQFF.

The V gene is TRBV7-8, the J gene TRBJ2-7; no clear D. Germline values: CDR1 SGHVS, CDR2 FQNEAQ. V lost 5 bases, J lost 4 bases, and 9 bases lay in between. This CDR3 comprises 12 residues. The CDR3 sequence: CASSPLSYEQYF. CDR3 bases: TGTGCCAGCAGCCCACTGTCGTACGAGCAGTACTTC.

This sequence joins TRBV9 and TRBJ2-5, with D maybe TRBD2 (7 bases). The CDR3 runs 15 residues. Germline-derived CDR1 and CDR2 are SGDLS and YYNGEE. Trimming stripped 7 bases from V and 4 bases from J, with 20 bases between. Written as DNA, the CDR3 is TGTGCCAGCGGTTGGGGGGGCGGGGAAGGAGAGACCCAGTACTTC. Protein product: CASGWGGGEGETQYF.

In DNA, the CDR3 is TGCGCCAGCAGCCACCCGGGACAGGCTGTGCTGTTTGGCACTGAAGCTTTCTTT. Translated: CASSHPGQAVLFGTEAFF. The chain has TRBV4-1 and TRBJ1-1; 8 nucleotides agree with TRBD1. Germline loops: CDR1 MGHRA, CDR2 YSYEKL. J was trimmed by 4 bases and V by 3 bases; bases with no gene match: 16. The CDR3 consists of 18 residues.

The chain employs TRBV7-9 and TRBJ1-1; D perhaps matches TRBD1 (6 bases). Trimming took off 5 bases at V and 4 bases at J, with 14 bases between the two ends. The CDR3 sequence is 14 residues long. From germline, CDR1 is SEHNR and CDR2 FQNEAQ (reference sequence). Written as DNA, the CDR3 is TGTGCCAGCAGCGCCGACAGGTGGTCCACTGAAGCTTTCTTT. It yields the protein CASSADRWSTEAFF.

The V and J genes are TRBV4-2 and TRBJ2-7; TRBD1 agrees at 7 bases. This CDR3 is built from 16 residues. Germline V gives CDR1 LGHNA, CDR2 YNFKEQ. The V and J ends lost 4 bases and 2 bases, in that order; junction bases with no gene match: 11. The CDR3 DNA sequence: TGTGCCAGCAGCCGGGAAGTGGGAGACAGGGCCTACGAGCAGTACTTC. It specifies CASSREVGDRAYEQYF.

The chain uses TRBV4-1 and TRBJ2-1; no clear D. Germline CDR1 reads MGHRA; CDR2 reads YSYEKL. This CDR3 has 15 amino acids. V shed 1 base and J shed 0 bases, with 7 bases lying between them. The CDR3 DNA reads TGCGCCAGCAGCCAAGTGACTGCCTCCTACAATGAGCAGTTCTTC. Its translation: CASSQVTASYNEQFF.